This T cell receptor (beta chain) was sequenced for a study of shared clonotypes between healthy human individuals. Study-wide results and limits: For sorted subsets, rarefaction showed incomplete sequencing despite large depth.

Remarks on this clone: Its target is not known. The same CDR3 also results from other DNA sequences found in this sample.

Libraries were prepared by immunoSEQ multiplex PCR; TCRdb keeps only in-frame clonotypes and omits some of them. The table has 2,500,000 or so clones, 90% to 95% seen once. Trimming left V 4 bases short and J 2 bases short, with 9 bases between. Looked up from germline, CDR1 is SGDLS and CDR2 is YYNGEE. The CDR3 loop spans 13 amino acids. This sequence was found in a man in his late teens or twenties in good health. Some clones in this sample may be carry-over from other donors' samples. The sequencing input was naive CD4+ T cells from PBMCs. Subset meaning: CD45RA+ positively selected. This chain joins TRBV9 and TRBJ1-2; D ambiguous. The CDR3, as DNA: TGTGCCAGCAGCTCCGGGGTGAACTATGGCTACACCTTC. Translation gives CASSSGVNYGYTF.